This TCR beta chain is from a study of cytomegalovirus exposure and HLA in healthy donors. In the study overall: The same platform used for the 600 to 750 first-cohort repertoires was also used for the 90 to 150 validation repertoires, as a later analysis reported. General study points: In vitro checks showed that a few CMV-associated chains really do target CMV antigens. The listing of 160 or so TCR beta chains classed them as cytomegalovirus-associated. Many donors carried some public TCRs, although rarity characterized most TCR sequences.

A remark on this clone: The antigen is undetermined.

The method was immunoSEQ multiplex PCR; TCRdb's version includes in-frame clones alone and lacks a portion of them. The sample lists 140,000 to 150,000 clones, roughly 87% occurring once. The sequenced sample consisted of PBMCs. The clonotype was recovered from a man younger than 35 in good health and CMV-seropositive.

CDR3 in DNA: TGTGCCAGCTCACCACCTGGACAGGGACGGGAAAAACTGTTTTTT. Translating gives CASSPPGQGREKLFF. The chain joins TRBV18 to TRBJ1-4, with TRBD1 matching over 8 bases. V gave up 0 bases and J gave up 8 bases; unmatched junction bases: 5. The CDR3 sequence is 15 residues long. Germline assignment: CDR1 KGHSH and CDR2 LQKENI. Supplemented by reference TRBV18 and TRBJ1-4, the full variable domain reads NAGVMQNPRHLVRRRGQEARLRCSPMKGHSHVYWYRQLPEEGLKFMVYLQKENIIDESGMPKERFSAEFPKEGPSILRIQQVVRGDSAAYFCASSPPGQGREKLFFGSGTQLSVL.